A single sample gave rise to the 29 T cell receptor beta chains below, sequenced in a study of blood T cell repertoires in COVID-19. Assay used: immunoSEQ multiplex PCR; TCRdb lists only in-frame clones, some missing. This table holds some 97,000 clones, roughly 79% found once. Sequencing was carried out using peripheral blood. These receptors came from a woman in her seventies with acute or convalescent COVID-19.

The chain uses TRBV7-9 and TRBJ1-2; maybe TRBD1 (6 bases). This CDR3 has 17 amino acids. CDR1 and CDR2 (germline): SEHNR, FQNEAQ (reference sequence). V gave up 5 bases and J gave up 3 bases, with 22 bases separating them. The DNA for the CDR3 is TGTGCCAGCAGCCTAAATAGAGCACAGGGTCGAGACTATGGCTACACCTTC. Translated, it gives CASSLNRAQGRDYGYTF.

V gene TRBV4-3 combines with J gene TRBJ1-2, with TRBD1 identical over 7 bases. V lost 0 bases, J lost 2 bases, and 6 bases stayed unmatched. This CDR3 has 16 amino acids. Germline CDR1 and CDR2: LGHNA and YSLEER. CDR3 DNA sequence: TGCGCCAGCAGCCAAGACGAGGGGGCGGGGAACTATGGCTACACCTTC. It encodes CASSQDEGAGNYGYTF.

The gene calls are TRBV5-1 and TRBJ1-1; 10 bases map to TRBD1. J lost 13 bases, V lost 2 bases, and 2 bases had no gene match. The CDR3 totals 11 residues. Germline loops: CDR1 SGHRS, CDR2 YFSETQ. CDR3 residues: CASSFGTGVFF. For the CDR3, the DNA is TGCGCCAGCAGCTTTGGGACAGGGGTTTTCTTT. The variable domain in full, with the rest retrieved from reference TRBV5-1 and TRBJ1-1, is KAGVTQTPRYLIKTRGQQVTLSCSPISGHRSVSWYQQTPGQGLQFLFEYFSETQRNKGNFPGRFSGRQFSNSRSEMNVSTLELGDSALYLCASSFGTGVFFGQGTRLTVV.

The chain joins TRBV11-3 to TRBJ2-3, with no clear D. The CDR3 is made up of 13 amino acids. V was shortened by 2 bases and J by 3 bases, with 6 bases between the two germline ends. CDR1 is SGHNT and CDR2 is YENEEA in the germline V gene. This CDR3 reads CASSLYGTDTQYF. The CDR3 bases are TGTGCCAGCAGCTTATACGGTACAGATACGCAGTATTTT.

In DNA, the CDR3 is TGCGCCAGCAGCTCATTCCCGGGACAGACCGACGAGTACAATGAGCAGTTCTTC. It is translated as CASSSFPGQTDEYNEQFF. The chain carries TRBV5-1 and TRBJ2-1; TRBD1 agrees at 7 bases. The V gene end was trimmed by 3 bases and the J gene end by 4 bases; junction bases not matched to a gene: 16. CDR1 is SGHRS and CDR2 is YFSETQ in the germline V gene. This CDR3 comprises 18 residues.

This rearrangement joins TRBV7-2 to TRBJ2-1, with 11 bases identical to TRBD2. This CDR3 is built from 15 residues. V dropped 5 bases and J dropped 15; count of bases not matched to a gene: 15. The germline V gene encodes CDR1 SGHTA and CDR2 FQGNSA. CDR3 loop: CASSPRTSGPYYWFF. The CDR3 DNA sequence: TGTGCCAGCAGCCCGCGGACTAGCGGGCCATACTACTGGTTCTTC.

V usage is TRBV2 and J usage is TRBJ2-3; D might be TRBD1 (6 bases). The germline V gene has CDR1 SNHLY and CDR2 FYNNEI. V was clipped by 3 bases and J by 2 bases, with 12 bases between them. The CDR3 is 15 amino acids. The CDR3 region has the DNA TGTGCCAGCAGTGAGTTGCGGACAGACACAGATACGCAGTATTTT. Amino acid sequence: CASSELRTDTDTQYF.

This clone appeared a single time. The chain carries TRBV10-3 and TRBJ1-1, with 8 nucleotides matching TRBD1. Per the germline V gene, CDR1 is ENHRY and CDR2 is SYGVKD. This CDR3 is built from 14 residues. The V and J ends lost 4 bases and 2 bases, in that order; junction bases with no gene match: 3. Here the CDR3 reads CAISVTGDNTEAFF. DNA of the CDR3: TGTGCCATCAGTGTGACAGGGGACAACACTGAAGCTTTCTTT.

In DNA form, the CDR3 reads TGTGCCAGCAGCGTAGTAGCAGGGGCAGGCACTGAAGCTTTCTTT. Its translation is CASSVVAGAGTEAFF. The V call is TRBV9, the J call TRBJ1-1, with a tentative D call TRBD1 (6 bases). Trimming pared 0 bases from V and 4 bases from J, leaving 13 bases between. The germline V gene has CDR1 SGDLS and CDR2 YYNGEE. CDR3 size: 15 residues. The whole variable domain, filled in from reference TRBV9 and TRBJ1-1, reads DSGVTQTPKHLITATGQRVTLRCSPRSGDLSVYWYQQSLDQGLQFLIQYYNGEERAKGNILERFSAQQFPDLHSELNLSSLELGDSALYFCASSVVAGAGTEAFFGQGTRLTVV.

The chain joins TRBV7-2 to TRBJ2-5; 10 bases are shared with TRBD2. V shed 3 bases, J shed 5 bases, and the junction held 6 bases outside the gene matches. The germline CDR1 and CDR2 sequences are SGHTA and FQGNSA. The CDR3 is 15 residues long. The CDR3 DNA is TGTGCCAGCAGCTTTACTAGCGGGGAGGGGGAGACCCAGTACTTC. Protein: CASSFTSGEGETQYF.

The sample holds a few counts of this clone. V is TRBV11-2 and J is TRBJ2-7, with D perhaps TRBD2 (6 bases). The CDR3 contains 14 residues. Germline CDR1 SGHAT, CDR2 FQNNGV. Trimming removed 5 bases at V and 3 bases at J, with 14 bases between. For the CDR3, the DNA is TGTGCCAGCAGCCCGGGACTCCGAGACTACGAGCAGTACTTC. Protein: CASSPGLRDYEQYF.

This sequence joins TRBV10-3 and TRBJ1-5; D is perhaps TRBD1 (5 bases). This CDR3 region has 15 residues. The V gene lost 5 bases and the J gene lost 0 bases, with 11 bases spanning the gap. Germline CDR1 reads ENHRY; CDR2 reads SYGVKD. The CDR3 bases are TGTGCCATCAGTCCGTCAGGGAATAGCAATCAGCCCCAGCATTTT. Its protein is CAISPSGNSNQPQHF.

This sequence joins TRBV6-5 and TRBJ1-3; 8 bases match TRBD1. CDR3 length: 14 residues. The trim removed 6 bases at V and 4 bases at J, leaving 5 bases unmatched. The germline CDR1 and CDR2 sequences are MNHEY and SVGAGI. Here the CDR3 DNA reads TGTGCCAGCAGCACAGGGGGACAAGGAAACACCATATATTTT. Translating it yields CASSTGGQGNTIYF.

Written as DNA, the CDR3 is TGCGCCAGCAGCCCCCGAACCAGTCTCTCTGGAAACACCATATATTTT. The encoded protein is CASSPRTSLSGNTIYF. The rearrangement uses TRBV5-1 and TRBJ1-3; D gene ambiguous. This CDR3 has 16 amino acids. With 4 bases removed from V and 0 bases from J, the gap between germline ends came to 14 bases. The germline V gene has CDR1 SGHRS and CDR2 YFSETQ.

CDR3 in amino acids: CASSQGPGDIQYF. The CDR3 coding sequence is TGTGCCAGCAGCCAAGGGCCCGGAGACATTCAGTACTTC. The chain combines TRBV3-1 (or the pseudogene TRBV3-2) with TRBJ2-4; D is uncertain. Germline V gene sequence: CDR1 LGHDT, CDR2 YNNKEL (reference sequence). The CDR3 loop spans 13 amino acids. V dropped 1 base and J dropped 8 bases, with 9 bases sitting between them.

The rearrangement links TRBV4-1 to TRBJ2-3, with a tentative D call TRBD2 (6 bases). V shed 0 bases and J shed 2 bases, with 21 bases lying between them. This CDR3 contains 19 residues. Germline CDR1 reads MGHRA; CDR2 reads YSYEKL. As DNA, the CDR3 is TGCGCCAGCAGCCAAGAAAGGTTTGGAGGGGCGCGGGTCACAGATACGCAGTATTTT. As protein: CASSQERFGGARVTDTQYF.

This clone was picked up a small number of times. This rearrangement joins TRBV19 to TRBJ2-1, with 11 bases matching TRBD2. The CDR3 is made up of 14 amino acids. J was trimmed by 7 bases and V by 7 bases; bases with no gene match: 6. Germline values: CDR1 LNHDA, CDR2 SQIVND (reference sequence). CDR3 DNA sequence: TGTGCCAGTAATATCGGGACTAGCGGTAATGAGCAGTTCTTC. Translated, it gives CASNIGTSGNEQFF.

V usage is TRBV5-4 and J usage is TRBJ2-3, with 10 bases lining up with TRBD2. The V gene's germline CDR1 is SGHNT and CDR2 YYREEE (reference sequence). CDR3 length: 18 amino acids. V gave up 0 bases and J gave up 0 bases; unmatched junction bases: 7. DNA for the CDR3: TGTGCCAGCAGCTTGGTTGGTAGCGGGGGGTTTAGCACAGATACGCAGTATTTT. Its protein is CASSLVGSGGFSTDTQYF.

The genes are TRBV5-1 and TRBJ1-1, with D unresolved. This CDR3 comprises 15 residues. CDR1 and CDR2 (germline): SGHRS, YFSETQ. Trimming removed 5 bases from V and 5 bases from J, with 19 bases in between. CDR3: CASRLTEDPRTEAFF. CDR3 DNA sequence: TGCGCCAGCAGGCTGACTGAGGATCCGAGAACTGAAGCTTTCTTT. The full variable domain, with the rest looked up from reference TRBV5-1 and TRBJ1-1, is KAGVTQTPRYLIKTRGQQVTLSCSPISGHRSVSWYQQTPGQGLQFLFEYFSETQRNKGNFPGRFSGRQFSNSRSEMNVSTLELGDSALYLCASRLTEDPRTEAFFGQGTRLTVV.

This chain joins TRBV12-3 or TRBV12-4 and TRBJ2-3; D may be TRBD2 (6 bases). The CDR3 extends over 12 amino acids. The ends were cut back, 6 bases at V and 6 bases at J, with 10 bases in the middle. The CDR3 reads CASSGLWDTQYF. The CDR3 nucleotides are TGTGCCAGCAGCGGACTATGGGATACGCAGTATTTT.

In the case of this clone: One junction end does not reproduce the germline sequence, and a read error may be involved. V is TRBV9 and J is TRBJ1-5, with TRBD1 matching over 7 bases. The CDR3 length is 15 residues. Germline assignment: CDR1 SGDLS and CDR2 YYNGEE. The DNA for the CDR3 is TGTGCCAGTAGCGTACAGGGGATGAGCAATCAGCCCCAGCATTTT. This encodes CASSVQGMSNQPQHF.

The rearrangement joins TRBV3-1 (or the pseudogene TRBV3-2) to TRBJ2-2; 9 nucleotides match TRBD2. CDR3 length: 15 residues. Germline CDR1 and CDR2: LGHDT and YNNKEL (reference sequence). V lost 1 base, J lost 4 bases, and 1 base stayed unmatched. The CDR3 here is CASSQVSGGTGELFF. In DNA, the CDR3 is TGTGCCAGCAGCCAAGTTAGCGGGGGCACCGGGGAGCTGTTTTTT.

The chain recombines TRBV3-1 (or the pseudogene TRBV3-2) with TRBJ2-2, with TRBD1 as a possible D gene (6 bases). Trimming left V 2 bases short and J 0 bases short, with 13 bases between. This CDR3 region has 17 residues. CDR1 is LGHDT and CDR2 is YNNKEL in the germline V gene (reference sequence). For the CDR3, the DNA is TGTGCCAGCAGCCAAATTGTGAGGACAGCGAACACCGGGGAGCTGTTTTTT. This gives the protein CASSQIVRTANTGELFF.

The J gene is TRBJ1-2, the V gene TRBV6-5; no firm D call. Trimming stripped 0 bases from V and 4 bases from J, with 12 bases between. This CDR3 has 15 amino acids. Germline V gene sequence: CDR1 MNHEY, CDR2 SVGAGI. The CDR3 DNA reads TGTGCCAGCAGTTACTCCAACGACAAGGTCTATGGCTACACCTTC. This encodes CASSYSNDKVYGYTF.

This clone was recorded only once. The J gene is TRBJ1-5, the V gene TRBV19; D call uncertain. The CDR3 sequence is 14 residues long. CDR1 LNHDA and CDR2 SQIVND come from the germline V gene (reference sequence). Between the trimmed V and J ends, which lost 10 bases and 0 bases, there was a span of 13 bases. For the CDR3, the DNA is TGTGCCATAGCGCAAGCTAATAGCAATCAGCCCCAGCATTTT. Amino acid sequence: CAIAQANSNQPQHF.

A few counts support this clone. CDR3 in amino acids: CAWSGAATGELFF. Written as DNA, the CDR3 is TGTGCCTGGAGTGGGGCAGCCACCGGGGAGCTGTTTTTT. This chain uses TRBV30 with TRBJ2-2; D call uncertain. V was clipped by 1 base and J by 4 bases, with 7 bases between them. The CDR3 is made up of 13 amino acids. The germline CDR1 and CDR2 sequences are GTSNPN and SVGIG (reference sequence).

This clone was found a few times. The chain uses TRBV9 and TRBJ1-3, with TRBD1 as a possible D gene (5 bases). Deletions cut 0 bases from V and 4 bases from J, with 11 bases between. The CDR3 is 15 amino acids. From germline, CDR1 is SGDLS and CDR2 YYNGEE. DNA of the CDR3: TGTGCCAGCAGCGTAGACCCAGGGAGGGGAAACACCATATATTTT. Amino acid sequence: CASSVDPGRGNTIYF.

This chain connects TRBV19 to TRBJ1-2; the D gene is possibly TRBD1 (6 bases). This CDR3 is built from 13 residues. Between the trimmed V and J ends, which lost 11 bases and 4 bases, there was a span of 17 bases. Germline CDR1 and CDR2: LNHDA and SQIVND (reference sequence). This CDR3 is CASGLGGAYGYTF. The DNA for the CDR3 is TGTGCCTCAGGTCTTGGGGGGGCCTATGGCTACACCTTC.

The rearrangement uses TRBV28 and TRBJ1-2, with 10 bases identical to TRBD1. Germline loops: CDR1 MDHEN, CDR2 SYDVKM. The junction had 15 bases not matched to a gene; V was cut back by 5 bases and J by 9 bases. The CDR3 length is 16 residues. The CDR3 bases are TGTGCCAGCAGTCTCCCATTGACCGGGACAGGGGAAAGCTACACCTTC. It codes for CASSLPLTGTGESYTF.